This T cell receptor (beta chain) was sequenced during a study of early T cells in non-severe SARS-CoV-2 infection. Study details: Sequencing was performed on bulk RNA from unsorted whole blood, leaving chains unpaired.

Unique molecular identifiers were attached to individual cDNA molecules. TCRdb used MiXCR to reprocess the 5' RACE reads, holding one entry per CDR3 protein. The table records 45,000 to 55,000 distinct CDR3 sequences, around 10% of them present only once. This CDR3 is 12 amino acids long. Germline V gene lookup returns CDR1 MNHEY and CDR2 SVGAGI. The V and J ends lost 5 bases and 7 bases respectively, with 9 bases between them. The receptor was derived from an adult who was a healthcare worker with PCR-confirmed SARS-CoV-2 infection or an uninfected control (not recorded which). Sequencing input: whole blood. The chain carries TRBV6-5 and TRBJ2-1; D may correspond to TRBD1 or TRBD2 (5 bases each). The CDR3 region is CASSRDRNEQFF. DNA of the CDR3: TGTGCCAGCAGTCGGGACCGGAATGAGCAGTTCTTC.